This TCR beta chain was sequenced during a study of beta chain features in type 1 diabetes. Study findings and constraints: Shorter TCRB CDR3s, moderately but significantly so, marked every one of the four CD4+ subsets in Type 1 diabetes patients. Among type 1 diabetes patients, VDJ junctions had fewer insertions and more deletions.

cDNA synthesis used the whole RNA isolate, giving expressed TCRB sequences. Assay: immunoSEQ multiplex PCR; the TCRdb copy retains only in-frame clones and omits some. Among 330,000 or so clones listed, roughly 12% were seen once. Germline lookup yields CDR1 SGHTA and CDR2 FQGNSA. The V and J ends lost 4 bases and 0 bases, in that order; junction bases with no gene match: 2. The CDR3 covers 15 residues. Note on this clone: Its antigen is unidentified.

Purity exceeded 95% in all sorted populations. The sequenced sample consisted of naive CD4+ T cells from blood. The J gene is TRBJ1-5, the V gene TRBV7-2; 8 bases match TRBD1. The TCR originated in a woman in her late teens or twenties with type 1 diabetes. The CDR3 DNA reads TGTGCCAGCAGCTCGACAGGGGATAGCAATCAGCCCCAGCATTTT. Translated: CASSSTGDSNQPQHF.